Presented here are 26 T cell receptor beta chains from one specimen sequenced in a study of human T cells and chemical hapten exposure. Regarding time point: patch test 1, 2 weeks after DPC sensitization. Treatment denoted: therapeutic diphenylcyclopropenone sensitization with weekly scalp DPC. In TCRdb, the RACE reads were re-called with MiXCR into one record per CDR3 protein. The data hold approximately 80,000 distinct CDR3 sequences, with around 7.8% observed a single time. The source was whole blood, collected in connection with sensitization to the hapten diphenylcyclopropenone (DPC). The receptor set was obtained from a woman in her twenties or thirties with alopecia areata. Some clones in this sample may be carry-over from other donors' samples.

The rearrangement links TRBV20-1 to TRBJ1-5; D might be TRBD1 (6 bases). V shed 6 bases and J shed 0 bases, with 15 bases lying between them. Per germline, CDR1 DFQATT and CDR2 SNEGSKA (reference sequence). The CDR3 runs to 15 residues. CDR3: CSATGHIYSNQPQHF. DNA for the CDR3: TGCAGTGCGACGGGACACATCTATAGCAATCAGCCCCAGCATTTT.

This chain uses TRBV18 with TRBJ1-3; D unresolved. CDR1 is KGHSH and CDR2 is LQKENI in the germline V gene. The CDR3 length is 16 residues. With 0 bases removed from V and 0 bases from J, the gap between germline ends came to 9 bases. CDR3 protein: CASSPPKTFSGNTIYF. CDR3 sequence (DNA): TGTGCCAGCTCACCACCTAAGACCTTCTCTGGAAACACCATATATTTT. Variable domain in full (rest from reference TRBV18 and TRBJ1-3): NAGVMQNPRHLVRRRGQEARLRCSPMKGHSHVYWYRQLPEEGLKFMVYLQKENIIDESGMPKERFSAEFPKEGPSILRIQQVVRGDSAAYFCASSPPKTFSGNTIYFGEGSWLTVV.

This clonotype has just a few counts. The chain is built from TRBV18 and TRBJ1-2; no clear D gene. V was trimmed by 0 bases and J by 3 bases, leaving 8 bases between them. The length of the CDR3 is 14 residues. The germline V gene has CDR1 KGHSH and CDR2 LQKENI. CDR3 protein: CASSPPEDYYGYTF. CDR3 DNA: TGTGCCAGCTCACCACCCGAAGACTACTATGGCTACACCTTC.

The sample holds many counts of this clonotype. This chain joins TRBV5-6 and TRBJ2-7, with 7 nucleotides matching TRBD1. The CDR3 loop spans 15 amino acids. Germline loops: CDR1 SGHDT, CDR2 YYEEEE. Trimming at V came to 0 bases and at J to 2 bases, leaving 5 bases not matched to a gene. CDR3 sequence (DNA): TGTGCCAGCAGCTTGGTGTATCAGGGGGCCTACGAGCAGTACTTC. Its translation is CASSLVYQGAYEQYF.

The chain uses TRBV12-3 or TRBV12-4 and TRBJ2-1, with unresolved D. The CDR3 totals 11 residues. Trimming left V 3 bases short and J 10 bases short, with 7 bases between. The DNA of the CDR3 is TGTGCCAGCAGTTTTCAGGTCGAGCAGTTCTTC. Its translation: CASSFQVEQFF.

The chain uses TRBV6-5 and TRBJ1-2; D unresolved. This CDR3 is built from 13 residues. Germline CDR1 and CDR2: MNHEY and SVGAGI. V was cut by 4 bases and J by 6 bases, with 12 bases left in between. The CDR3 loop reads CASSWGIANGYTF. Written as DNA, the CDR3 is TGTGCCAGCAGTTGGGGTATAGCGAATGGCTACACCTTC.

This clonotype was recorded many times. The chain is built from TRBV29-1 and TRBJ1-1; D is possibly TRBD1 (6 bases). V was shortened by 3 bases and J by 0 bases, with 11 bases between the two germline ends. The CDR3 contains 14 residues. Germline CDR1 and CDR2: SQVTM and ANQGSEA. CDR3 sequence: CSVEEDSLNTEAFF. In DNA, the CDR3 is TGCAGCGTTGAGGAGGACAGCCTGAACACTGAAGCTTTCTTT.

The chain links TRBV6-5 to TRBJ1-4, with a possible D match to TRBD1 (6 bases). This CDR3 has 17 amino acids. V gave up 6 bases and J gave up 2 bases, with 19 bases separating them. Germline V gene sequence: CDR1 MNHEY, CDR2 SVGAGI. This CDR3 is CASRTYRDSRTNEKLFF. As DNA, the CDR3 is TGTGCCAGCAGGACTTACAGGGATAGTAGGACTAATGAAAAACTGTTTTTT.

The gene calls are TRBV19 and TRBJ1-2; the match to TRBD1 covers 7 bases. Germline V gene sequence: CDR1 LNHDA, CDR2 SQIVND (reference sequence). After removal of 7 bases from V and 2 bases from J, the junction contained 7 bases not matched to a gene. This CDR3 comprises 14 residues. The CDR3 region has the DNA TGTGCCAGTACCTTACAGGGGCGAAACTATGGCTACACCTTC. Translation gives CASTLQGRNYGYTF.

This clonotype was seen a few times. The genes are TRBV2 and TRBJ2-3, with 8 bases fitting TRBD2. Germline V CDR1 and CDR2: SNHLY, FYNNEI. CDR3 length equals 16 residues. After removal of 5 bases from V and 2 bases from J, the junction contained 9 bases not matched to a gene. CDR3 nucleotides: TGTGCCAGCAGTAGGAGCGGGGGCTCATACACAGATACGCAGTATTTT. Translating gives CASSRSGGSYTDTQYF.

In its sample, this clonotype was seen many times. V is TRBV2 and J is TRBJ2-3, with TRBD2 matching 8 bases. This CDR3 has 14 amino acids. Germline V gene lookup returns CDR1 SNHLY and CDR2 FYNNEI. Losses at the gene ends were 5 bases for V and 6 bases for J; bases not matched to a gene: 7. CDR3 amino acids: CASSRDGGVDTQYF. DNA of the CDR3: TGTGCCAGCAGTCGGGACGGGGGGGTTGATACGCAGTATTTT. Variable domain in full (rest from reference TRBV2 and TRBJ2-3): EPEVTQTPSHQVTQMGQEVILRCVPISNHLYFYWYRQILGQKVEFLVSFYNNEISEKSEIFDDQFSVERPDGSNFTLKIRSTKLEDSAMYFCASSRDGGVDTQYFGPGTRLTVL.

This clonotype was detected many times. The chain links TRBV4-2 to TRBJ2-2, with TRBD1 matching over 9 bases. The CDR3 runs 16 residues. Germline V gene data show CDR1 as LGHNA and CDR2 as YNFKEQ. The junction had 4 bases not matched to a gene; V was cut back by 0 bases and J by 5 bases. CDR3 loop: CASSQEGQGKTGELFF. CDR3 bases: TGTGCCAGCAGCCAAGAGGGACAGGGTAAAACCGGGGAGCTGTTTTTT.

The chain links TRBV21-1 to TRBJ2-3; TRBD1, the D gene given by the table, was not confirmed from the DNA. TRBV21-1 is a recognized pseudogene. CDR3 length equals 17 residues. In nucleotides, the CDR3 is TGTGCCAGCGAGCCCCCGGACCCCGGACGTTGCACAGATACGCAGTATTTT. Translating gives CASEPPDPGRCTDTQYF.

This clonotype was counted a few times. The chain links TRBV18 to TRBJ2-2; TRBD1 is a possible D gene (6 bases). Trimming cost V 8 bases and J 0 bases, with 13 bases left between them. Germline V gives CDR1 KGHSH, CDR2 LQKENI. CDR3 length: 15 amino acids. The CDR3 DNA sequence: TGTGCCAGCCCGCGACAGGTCGCGAACACCGGGGAGCTGTTTTTT. Its translation is CASPRQVANTGELFF.

In its sample, this clonotype was seen a few times. J is TRBJ1-4 and V is TRBV7-9, with TRBD1 as a possible D gene (6 bases). Trimming pared 0 bases from V and 7 bases from J, leaving 9 bases between. The V gene's germline CDR1 is SEHNR and CDR2 FQNEAQ (reference sequence). The CDR3 is 14 residues long. The CDR3 coding sequence is TGTGCCAGCAGCTTAGCAGGGGGTATTGAAAAACTGTTTTTT. Its translation: CASSLAGGIEKLFF.

The chain uses TRBV7-9 and TRBJ2-1; 8 bases are shared with TRBD2. After removal of 8 bases from V and 2 bases from J, the junction contained 8 bases not matched to a gene. The CDR3 consists of 15 residues. Germline V lookup: CDR1 SEHNR, CDR2 FQNEAQ (reference sequence). The CDR3 region has the DNA TGTGCCAGCGGCCCAGCGGGGGCCGCCTACAATGAGCAGTTCTTC. Amino acids: CASGPAGAAYNEQFF.

This clonotype has only a few counts. This chain links TRBV7-8 with TRBJ1-5; possibly TRBD1 for D (6 bases). Germline V gene sequence: CDR1 SGHVS, CDR2 FQNEAQ. CDR3 size: 16 residues. V shed 0 bases and J shed 5 bases, with 14 bases lying between them. The CDR3 DNA reads as TGTGCCAGCAGCTTAGCGGGCCAGGGGACCCATCAGCCCCAGCATTTT. Its protein product is CASSLAGQGTHQPQHF. The variable domain in full, completed from reference TRBV7-8 and TRBJ1-5, reads GAGVSQSPRYKVAKRGQDVALRCDPISGHVSLFWYQQALGQGPEFLTYFQNEAQLDKSGLPSDRFFAERPEGSVSTLKIQRTQQEDSAVYLCASSLAGQGTHQPQHFGDGTRLSIL.

This clonotype was seen repeatedly, ten times or more. The chain is built from TRBV6-5 and TRBJ1-2, with D uncertain. The CDR3 is 15 residues long. The V and J ends lost 6 bases and 5 bases respectively, with 19 bases between them. Germline V gene sequence: CDR1 MNHEY, CDR2 SVGAGI. The CDR3 spells CASRVSVWGDYGYTF. The DNA for the CDR3 is TGTGCCAGCAGAGTATCCGTGTGGGGTGATTATGGCTACACCTTC.

This clonotype showed up many times. The chain joins TRBV7-9 to TRBJ2-7, with 7 bases matching TRBD2. Germline CDR1 and CDR2: SEHNR and FQNEAQ (reference sequence). V shed 5 bases and J 3 bases; nucleotides not matched to a gene: 19. The CDR3 is made up of 18 amino acids. CDR3 DNA sequence: TGTGCCAGCAGCCCCGGTGGGCGGCGACTAGCTAATTTCTACGAGCAGTACTTC. It yields the protein CASSPGGRRLANFYEQYF.

This chain connects TRBV20-1 to TRBJ1-1; TRBD1 matches 7 bases. This CDR3 has 13 residues. Germline V gives CDR1 DFQATT, CDR2 SNEGSKA (reference sequence). J lost 0 bases, V lost 8 bases, and 6 bases had no gene match. The CDR3 bases are TGCAGTACAGGGGACGGGATGAACACTGAAGCTTTCTTT. Its translation: CSTGDGMNTEAFF.

This clonotype has ten or more counts. V is TRBV29-1 and J is TRBJ2-3; possibly TRBD1 for D (5 bases). Germline values: CDR1 SQVTM, CDR2 ANQGSEA. The germline V and J ends were trimmed by 3 bases and 2 bases, with 9 bases remaining between them. This CDR3 has 13 residues. The CDR3 DNA reads TGCAGCGTTGATGACAGTCCCACAGATACGCAGTATTTT. It encodes CSVDDSPTDTQYF.

This chain links TRBV19 with TRBJ1-5; a possible D gene is TRBD1 (5 bases). The V gene lost 5 bases and the J gene lost 6 bases, with 11 bases spanning the gap. The germline V gene encodes CDR1 LNHDA and CDR2 SQIVND (reference sequence). The CDR3 length is 13 residues. The CDR3 DNA reads as TGTGCCAGTAGTGGGGGGACGGTTCAGCCCCAGCATTTT. Amino acid sequence: CASSGGTVQPQHF.

This rearrangement joins TRBV6-2 or TRBV6-3 to TRBJ1-5, with D possibly being TRBD1 (5 bases). Germline V gene lookup returns CDR1 MNHEY and CDR2 SVGEGT. This CDR3 region has 15 residues. The V and J ends lost 10 bases and 3 bases respectively, with 19 bases between them. The CDR3 loop reads CATNAGGGNNQPQHF. In DNA form, the CDR3 reads TGTGCCACCAACGCTGGGGGAGGGAACAATCAGCCCCAGCATTTT.

This clonotype was recorded a few times. The gene calls are TRBV7-2 and TRBJ2-2, with 8 bases fitting TRBD1. Trimming cost V 6 bases and J 4 bases; bases outside gene matches: 4. The length of the CDR3 is 14 residues. The germline gives CDR1 SGHTA, CDR2 FQGNSA. The CDR3 DNA reads as TGTGCCAGCAGGCTGACAGGGGCCACCGGGGAGCTGTTTTTT. This codes for CASRLTGATGELFF.

This clonotype occurred many times. The chain joins TRBV6-5 to TRBJ2-5; D is perhaps TRBD1 or TRBD2 (6 bases each). The CDR3 sequence is 11 residues long. Trimming removed 11 bases at V and 7 bases at J, with 14 bases between. CDR1 and CDR2 from the germline V gene are MNHEY and SVGAGI. As DNA, the CDR3 is TGTGCCTCAAGTGAGGGGGGGACCCAGTACTTC. Its translation: CASSEGGTQYF.

V is TRBV27 and J is TRBJ1-2; the match to TRBD1 covers 11 bases. The length of the CDR3 is 14 residues. Per the germline V gene, CDR1 is MNHEY and CDR2 is SMNVEV (reference sequence). J lost 4 bases, V lost 3 bases, and 1 base had no gene match. CDR3 sequence: CASSFGQGAYGYTF. CDR3 nucleotide sequence: TGTGCCAGCAGTTTTGGACAGGGGGCCTATGGCTACACCTTC.